This is a list of T cell receptor beta chains from one sample in a study of blood T cell repertoires in COVID-19. Sequenced by immunoSEQ multiplex PCR; TCRdb stores in-frame clones only, minus some. The sample contains 150,000 to 200,000 clones, approximately 83% of which appear only once. The sample comprised peripheral blood. These receptors were obtained from a human donor in a cohort sampled during active COVID-19. Each CDR3 is given with its conserved first and last residue. A D gene is named only where the DNA matches it firmly. Size is omitted from some rows. Given values are once, few, many or a class for expanded clones.

D gene	J gene	clone size	V gene	CDR3 DNA	CDR3 protein
TRBD2	TRBJ2-1	-	TRBV7-8	TGTGCCAGCAGCTTGGGACTACTAGCGAGCGCCTACAATGAGCAGTTCTTC	CASSLGLLASAYNEQFF
-	TRBJ1-6	-	TRBV5-6	TGTGCCAGCAGCTCCCTCGGACAGTCAGTTAATTCACCCCTCCACTTT	CASSSLGQSVNSPLHF
TRBD2	TRBJ2-7	-	TRBV4-2	TGTGCCAGCAGCCAAGGGACTAGCGGGGGGCGCGAGCAGTACTTC	CASSQGTSGGREQYF
TRBD1	TRBJ1-2	-	TRBV9	TGTGCCAGCGGGGACAGGGGGTTCGACTATGGCTACACCTTC	CASGDRGFDYGYTF
-	TRBJ2-7	-	TRBV7-2	TGTGCCAGCAGCTTAGCGACTAGCAGGGGTAACGAGCAGTACTTC	CASSLATSRGNEQYF
-	TRBJ1-1	-	TRBV6-1	TGTGCCAGCAGTGATAGTTCCGGCACTGAAGCTTTCTTT	CASSDSSGTEAFF
TRBD1	TRBJ1-2	-	TRBV29-1	TGCAGCGTTGATTGGGACAGGGGGGGCGCGGGTTATGGCTACACCTTC	CSVDWDRGGAGYGYTF
TRBD1	TRBJ2-7	-	TRBV4-1	TGCGCCAGCAGCCTCCGGGACAGGGAGCACGAGCAGTACTTC	CASSLRDREHEQYF
TRBD2	TRBJ2-3	-	TRBV7-8	TGTGCCAGCAGCTCGGGACTAGCGGGACTGATAATCACAGATACGCAGTATTTT	CASSSGLAGLIITDTQYF
-	TRBJ2-7	-	TRBV19	TGTGCCAGTAGTCAACAGGGCTCATCTCGTCCATACGAGCAGTACTTC	CASSQQGSSRPYEQYF
TRBD2	TRBJ2-7	-	TRBV3-1/TRBV3-2	TGTGCCAGCAGCCAAGATGGGGCGGGAGGGCCTCACGAGCAGTACTTC	CASSQDGAGGPHEQYF
-	TRBJ2-3	-	TRBV7-6	TGTGCCAGCAGTTCTGGACAGTTGGGCACAGATACGCAGTATTTT	CASSSGQLGTDTQYF
TRBD1	TRBJ2-7	once	TRBV11-2	TGTGCCAGCAGCGCGACAGGGTCCCACGAGCAGTACTTC	CASSATGSHEQYF
-	TRBJ1-6	-	TRBV29-1	TGCAGCGTTGAAGGGCAGAATTCACCCCTCCACTTT	CSVEGQNSPLHF
-	TRBJ2-7	-	TRBV5-5	TGTGCCAGCAGCAGAACACAGGGATTTTACGAGCAGTACTTC	CASSRTQGFYEQYF
-	TRBJ2-1	-	TRBV5-4	TGTGCCAGCAGCTCCTCCGGTGGGTTAGGGGGATACAATGAGCAGTTCTTC	CASSSSGGLGGYNEQFF
-	TRBJ2-1	-	TRBV5-1	TGCGCCAGCAGCGGACAGTCCTCCTACAATGAGCAGTTCTTC	CASSGQSSYNEQFF
TRBD2	TRBJ2-7	-	TRBV7-2	TGTGCCAGCAGCTCTCCGGGACTAGCGCCTCCCTACGAGCAGTACTTC	CASSSPGLAPPYEQYF
TRBD2	TRBJ2-7	-	TRBV18	TGTGCCAGCTCACCACAGCGGGGGGTGGGCGAGCAGTACTTC	CASSPQRGVGEQYF
-	TRBJ2-7	-	TRBV7-9	TGTGCCAGCAGACAGTCGGGACTCTTTAACGAGCAGTACTTC	CASRQSGLFNEQYF
TRBD2	TRBJ2-7	-	TRBV2	TGTGCCAGCAGTGATCTAGCGGGGGACCCCTACGAGCAGTACTTC	CASSDLAGDPYEQYF
-	TRBJ2-2	-	TRBV11-2	TGTGCCAGCAGCTTAAATCAGAACACCGGGGAGCTGTTTTTT	CASSLNQNTGELFF
-	TRBJ2-1	-	TRBV6-4	TGTGCCAGCAGCCCAGGGGAGGGTACGAGGCAGTTCTTC	CASSPGEGTRQFF
-	TRBJ1-1	-	TRBV11-2	TGTGCCAGCAGCTTAGAACAGGAAATCACTGAAGCTTTCTTT	CASSLEQEITEAFF
TRBD1	TRBJ1-3	few	TRBV10-2	TGCGCCAGTCAGGGACAGGGTTCTGGAAACACCATATATTTT	CASQGQGSGNTIYF
-	TRBJ2-7	-	TRBV4-2	TGTGCCAGCAGCCAAGATCTAGGGGTCTACGAGCAGTACTTC	CASSQDLGVYEQYF
-	TRBJ2-7	-	TRBV6-1	TGTGCCAGCAGTGAATCTGGAACAGGGAGCTACGAGCAGTACTTC	CASSESGTGSYEQYF
TRBD1	TRBJ1-1	-	TRBV7-9	TGTGCCAGCAGGGGACAGGGGTATGAAGCTTTCTTT	CASRGQGYEAFF
TRBD1	TRBJ1-3	-	TRBV5-4	TGTGCCAGCAGCTTTGGGACAGGGATCTTCTCTGGAAACACCATATATTTT	CASSFGTGIFSGNTIYF
TRBD1	TRBJ2-1	-	TRBV14	TGTGCCAGCAGCCCCTACCGGGACAGCTCCTACAATGAGCAGTTCTTC	CASSPYRDSSYNEQFF
-	TRBJ1-1	-	TRBV2	TGTGCCAGCACGGGAGGGTCCGGTAGGACTGAAGCTTTCTTT	CASTGGSGRTEAFF
-	TRBJ1-2	-	TRBV9	TGTGCCAGCAGCGACAAAGACAGTACTGGAGGCTACACCTTC	CASSDKDSTGGYTF
-	TRBJ2-3	-	TRBV4-2	TGTGCCAGCAGCCAAGCGCGGACAGATACGCAGTATTTT	CASSQARTDTQYF
TRBD2	TRBJ2-1	-	TRBV9	TGTGCCAGCAGCGCGGGACTAGCGGGGACCTCCTACAATGAGCAGTTCTTC	CASSAGLAGTSYNEQFF
-	TRBJ2-7	-	TRBV7-2	TGTGCCAGCAGCTTAGCACTAGGCTACGAGCAGTACTTC	CASSLALGYEQYF
TRBD1	TRBJ1-2	-	TRBV28	TGTGCCAGCAGTTCCCCGGCAGGGGGCTTCTATGGCTACACCTTC	CASSSPAGGFYGYTF
TRBD2	TRBJ2-7	-	TRBV7-2	TGTGCCAGCAGCGGGCGGGAGGGGCCAACCTACGAGCAGTACTTC	CASSGREGPTYEQYF
-	TRBJ2-7	-	TRBV4-1	TGCGCCAGCAGCCAAGTCGGGGAATCCTACGAGCAGTACTTC	CASSQVGESYEQYF
-	TRBJ1-4	-	TRBV7-2	TGTGCCAGCAGCTTGCAGGGGTCTCATAATGAAAAACTGTTTTTT	CASSLQGSHNEKLFF
-	TRBJ1-4	-	TRBV5-6	TGTGCCAGCAGCTCTTTTGCCCCGGGGGGATCAACTAATGAAAAACTGTTTTTT	CASSSFAPGGSTNEKLFF
-	TRBJ1-6	-	TRBV27	TGTGCCAGCAGTTACCTGACAGTCAGCTCCTATAATTCACCCCTCCACTTT	CASSYLTVSSYNSPLHF
-	TRBJ1-6	few	TRBV5-1	TGCGCCAGCAGTACAGTCGATTCACCCCTCCACTTT	CASSTVDSPLHF
-	TRBJ1-2	few	TRBV7-2	TGTGCCAGCAGCTTGGGGCAGAATCACTATGGCTACACCTTC	CASSLGQNHYGYTF
TRBD1	TRBJ1-6	-	TRBV19	TGTGCCAGTAGTATCGGTGGCAGGGGGCGGTCACCCCTCCACTTT	CASSIGGRGRSPLHF
TRBD2	TRBJ2-7	-	TRBV27	TGTGCCAGCCGAAGGACTAGCGGGGGGGCCTACGAGCAGTACTTC	CASRRTSGGAYEQYF
TRBD1	TRBJ1-1	-	TRBV5-1	TGCGCCAGCAGCTTGGAAGGACAGGGGAACACTGAAGCTTTCTTT	CASSLEGQGNTEAFF
-	TRBJ2-7	-	TRBV15	TGTGCCACCAGCAGAGATCCTCAGGGGTACGAGCAGTACTTC	CATSRDPQGYEQYF
-	TRBJ2-2	-	TRBV2	TGTGCCAGCAGTGGAAGGGAGAGCGGGGAGCTGTTTTTT	CASSGRESGELFF
TRBD2	TRBJ2-3	-	TRBV7-2	TGTGCCAGCAGCTTATTCGGCGCGGGGGGCGTCACAGATACGCAGTATTTT	CASSLFGAGGVTDTQYF